The 5 T cell receptor beta chains reported below all come from one sample, sequenced in a study of vaccination and CD4 T cells after COVID-19. The treatment denotes: roughly 10-day PBMC culture with coronavirus spike peptide pools or control peptides (ViraFEST assay). With the Oncomine TCR Beta short-read assay, DNA from cultured CD4+ T cells was sequenced. MiXCR, applied by TCRdb to the PCR reads, yields one record per CDR3 protein. The data show fewer than 5,000 distinct CDR3 sequences, over 20% seen once. Antigen specificity for these receptors is unknown. The specimen sequenced was CD4+ T cells from blood, cultured in vitro. The source is a human donor who had recovered from COVID-19.

The V call is TRBV6-5, the J call TRBJ2-3; TRBD2 aligns across 8 bases. The length of the CDR3 is 15 residues. Germline V lookup: CDR1 MNHEY, CDR2 SVGAGI. V shed 2 bases, J shed 3 bases, and the junction held 4 bases outside the gene matches. CDR3 sequence: CASSYGTGGTDTQYF. For the CDR3, the DNA is TGTGCCAGCAGTTACGGAACGGGGGGGACAGATACGCAGTATTTT.

The V gene is TRBV2, the J gene TRBJ1-1; D unclear. Trimming left V 2 bases short and J 0 bases short, with 10 bases between. The CDR3 consists of 15 residues. Germline lookup yields CDR1 SNHLY and CDR2 FYNNEI. The CDR3 here is CASSESLVLNTEAFF. The CDR3, as DNA: TGTGCCAGCAGTGAATCGTTGGTTCTGAACACTGAAGCTTTCTTT.

The chain couples TRBV12-3 or TRBV12-4 to TRBJ1-5; D uncertain. V lost 2 bases and J lost 1, with 9 bases in between. The length of the CDR3 is 15 residues. This CDR3 reads CASSLWGESNQPQHF. CDR3 sequence (DNA): TGTGCCAGCAGTTTATGGGGAGAGAGCAATCAGCCCCAGCATTTT.

This clonotype rates as medium-sized. The V gene is TRBV20-1, the J gene TRBJ2-1; 14 nucleotides match TRBD2. The CDR3 is made up of 18 amino acids. V was pared by 6 bases and J by 5 bases, with 15 bases of the junction left unmatched. CDR1 is DFQATT, CDR2 SNEGSKA, per germline (reference sequence). CDR3 region: CSAQGTSGGPVLDNEQFF. As DNA, the CDR3 is TGCAGTGCCCAAGGGACTAGCGGGGGTCCCGTGTTGGACAATGAGCAGTTCTTC.

In its sample, this clonotype was seen a few times. J is TRBJ1-2 and V is TRBV5-4; D not certain. The CDR3 covers 14 residues. From germline, CDR1 is SGHNT and CDR2 YYREEE (reference sequence). Trimming removed 0 bases at V and 4 bases at J, with 10 bases between. In DNA form, the CDR3 reads TGTGCCAGCAGCTTGGATCCAGGCTTCTATGGCTACACCTTC. This gives the protein CASSLDPGFYGYTF.